This T cell receptor (beta chain) is from a study of T cell responses to AZD1222 COVID-19 vaccine. The data were produced by immunoSEQ multiplex PCR, yet TCRdb's version contains in-frame clones alone and is incomplete. The data show approximately 130,000 clones, about 94% seen once. Germline V gives CDR1 SGHRS, CDR2 YFSETQ. This CDR3 has 14 residues. V lost 5 bases and J lost 11; bases outside the gene matches: 6. The chain joins TRBV5-1 to TRBJ1-6; 11 nucleotides agree with TRBD1. Sequencing was performed on peripheral blood, taken on day 0 of AZD1222 vaccination. The sequence came from an adult in good health. Written as DNA, the CDR3 is TGCGCCAGCAGACGGGACAGGGGGATAACACCCCTCCACTTT. The encoded protein is CASRRDRGITPLHF. Full variable domain (rest looked up from reference TRBV5-1 and TRBJ1-6): KAGVTQTPRYLIKTRGQQVTLSCSPISGHRSVSWYQQTPGQGLQFLFEYFSETQRNKGNFPGRFSGRQFSNSRSEMNVSTLELGDSALYLCASRRDRGITPLHFGNGTRLTVT.